This T cell receptor (beta chain) was captured by sequencing in a study of blood T cell repertoires in COVID-19. The germline V gene has CDR1 SGDLS and CDR2 YYNGEE. V lost 0 bases and J 7 bases, leaving 10 bases between the germline ends. CDR3 size: 13 residues. Here immunoSEQ multiplex PCR was the method, and the copy in TCRdb shows in-frame clones only, minus some. The sample records 88,000 or so clones, 70% to 90% being singletons. This clonotype was obtained from a man aged 60 to 75 with acute or convalescent COVID-19. V is TRBV9 and J is TRBJ1-1, with D unresolved. Sequences were obtained from peripheral blood. Written as DNA, the CDR3 is TGTGCCAGCAGCGTAGTTACAGATCATGAAGCTTTCTTT. This gives the protein CASSVVTDHEAFF.